The 26 T cell receptor beta chains below come from one sample, sequenced in a study of monozygotic twins with inflammatory bowel disease (dated by TCRdb to between 2018 and 2020). Library creation used 5' RACE. Reads for this sample came from an Illumina HiSeq 2500. Each entry corresponds to one CDR3 protein sequence from reads that TCRdb reprocessed, and DNA is not given. The table kept for this sample lists 150,000 to 200,000 distinct CDR3 sequences. The ten largest clones capture 2.8% of the sample. The specimen was blood. The receptors were gathered from a human donor with ulcerative colitis or Crohn's disease, or a healthy co-twin of an affected twin (not recorded which).

The V call is TRBV19, the J call TRBJ1-5; TCRdb designates TRBD1, a call that cannot be tested without DNA. The CDR3 is 15 residues long. Germline CDR1 is LNHDA and CDR2 is SQIVND (reference sequence). Here the CDR3 reads CASSIRQGARQPQHF.

The rearrangement joins TRBV24-1 to TRBJ2-1; TCRdb reports TRBD1, a call that lacks DNA to check it against. The CDR3 consists of 15 residues. Per the germline V gene, CDR1 is KGHDR and CDR2 is SFDVKD. The CDR3 here is CATSAFDRGLDEQFF.

V gene TRBV25-1 combines with J gene TRBJ2-7; TCRdb indicates TRBD1, and absent DNA this call remains unverified. Germline V lookup: CDR1 MGHDK, CDR2 SYGVNS. CDR3 size: 14 residues. The CDR3 protein is CASSEQGYRYEQYF.

The CDR3 region is CASSPGTGALRSNEKLFF. This chain links TRBV5-1 with TRBJ1-4; as DNA is missing, the TRBD1 call by TCRdb cannot be tested. The CDR3 runs to 18 residues. The germline gives CDR1 SGHRS, CDR2 YFSETQ.

The rearrangement uses TRBV9 and TRBJ2-1; TCRdb indicates TRBD1, and absent DNA this call remains unverified. The CDR3 contains 14 residues. Germline CDR1 is SGDLS and CDR2 is YYNGEE. The CDR3: CASSLSGSGYEQFF. The full variable domain, rest sourced from reference TRBV9 and TRBJ2-1, is DSGVTQTPKHLITATGQRVTLRCSPRSGDLSVYWYQQSLDQGLQFLIQYYNGEERAKGNILERFSAQQFPDLHSELNLSSLELGDSALYFCASSLSGSGYEQFFGPGTRLTVL.

This rearrangement joins TRBV5-4 to TRBJ2-1; the D call from TCRdb, TRBD2, cannot be confirmed without DNA. Germline CDR1 reads SGHNT; CDR2 reads YYREEE (reference sequence). The CDR3 runs 14 residues. The CDR3 region is CASSLGGNVNEQFF.

The chain is built from TRBV6-1 and TRBJ1-1; TCRdb selects TRBD1, and the lack of DNA leaves this call unchecked. The length of the CDR3 is 14 residues. Germline values: CDR1 MNHNS, CDR2 SASEGT. The CDR3 loop is CASSPGGWNTEAFF.

The chain joins TRBV29-1 to TRBJ1-4; TCRdb picks TRBD1, but there is no DNA to check that call. Germline-derived CDR1 and CDR2 are SQVTM and ANQGSEA. There are 15 residues in the CDR3. The CDR3 sequence is CSVGTGGFANEKLFF.

The genes are TRBV15 and TRBJ2-3. Germline CDR1 LNHNV, CDR2 YYDKDF (reference sequence). The CDR3 runs to 16 residues. CDR3 sequence reads: CATSRDRRRSQDTQYF.

The genes are TRBV5-4 and TRBJ2-1; TCRdb outputs TRBD1, but without DNA this stays unchecked. The CDR3 sequence is 14 residues long. Germline lookup yields CDR1 SGHNT and CDR2 YYREEE (reference sequence). The CDR3 region is CASSFGTTYNEQFF.

The gene calls are TRBV18 and TRBJ2-1; TCRdb returns TRBD2, unconfirmable since there is no DNA. In germline, CDR1 is KGHSH, CDR2 LQKENI. The length of the CDR3 is 16 residues. The CDR3 region is CASSPAGGPTYNEQFF. Based on the CDR3 plus reference TRBV18 and TRBJ2-1, the full variable domain is NAGVMQNPRHLVRRRGQEARLRCSPMKGHSHVYWYRQLPEEGLKFMVYLQKENIIDESGMPKERFSAEFPKEGPSILRIQQVVRGDSAAYFCASSPAGGPTYNEQFFGPGTRLTVL.

The CDR3 protein is CAIKGLADNEQFF. The chain employs TRBV10-3 and TRBJ2-1; TCRdb lists TRBD2, though no DNA is available to test this call. This CDR3 is built from 13 residues. Germline V gene data show CDR1 as ENHRY and CDR2 as SYGVKD.

This chain joins TRBV5-1 and TRBJ2-7; the TRBD1 assignment by TCRdb is unverifiable without DNA. The CDR3 consists of 19 residues. CDR1 and CDR2 from the germline V gene are SGHRS and YFSETQ. This CDR3 is CASSLAGLMSRAGAYEQYF.

The chain carries TRBV5-1 and TRBJ1-3; TCRdb indicates TRBD1, and absent DNA this call remains unverified. There are 15 residues in the CDR3. Germline V gene sequence: CDR1 SGHRS, CDR2 YFSETQ. This chain's CDR3 is CASSLDRGRENTIYF.

The V and J genes are TRBV4-2 and TRBJ1-3. Germline V lookup: CDR1 LGHNA, CDR2 YNFKEQ. The length of the CDR3 is 15 residues. CDR3 sequence reads: CASSQDITRENTIYF.

This rearrangement joins TRBV5-1 to TRBJ1-1; TCRdb's D call of TRBD1 is untestable without DNA. The germline V gene encodes CDR1 SGHRS and CDR2 YFSETQ. The length of the CDR3 is 14 residues. The CDR3: CASSLDSPRDEAFF.

The chain has TRBV11-2 and TRBJ2-1. The CDR3 spans 11 residues. Germline V CDR1 and CDR2: SGHAT, FQNNGV. The CDR3 spells CASSMGNEQFF. Using reference TRBV11-2 and TRBJ2-1 for the parts outside the CDR3, the full variable domain is EAGVAQSPRYKIIEKRQSVAFWCNPISGHATLYWYQQILGQGPKLLIQFQNNGVVDDSQLPKDRFSAERLKGVDSTLKIQPAKLEDSAVYLCASSMGNEQFFGPGTRLTVL.

The gene calls are TRBV2 and TRBJ1-1. From germline, CDR1 is SNHLY and CDR2 FYNNEI. The CDR3 totals 14 residues. This chain's CDR3 is CASSGGGLSGGAFF.

The rearrangement links TRBV9 to TRBJ2-3; TCRdb picks TRBD1, but there is no DNA to check that call. The V gene's germline CDR1 is SGDLS and CDR2 YYNGEE. The CDR3 totals 14 residues. CDR3 protein: CASSSSGAIDTQYF. The full variable domain, its missing parts supplied by reference TRBV9 and TRBJ2-3, is DSGVTQTPKHLITATGQRVTLRCSPRSGDLSVYWYQQSLDQGLQFLIQYYNGEERAKGNILERFSAQQFPDLHSELNLSSLELGDSALYFCASSSSGAIDTQYFGPGTRLTVL.

The gene calls are TRBV12-3 or TRBV12-4 and TRBJ2-3; TCRdb indicates TRBD1, and absent DNA this call remains unverified. This CDR3 has 12 residues. The CDR3 here is CASSPRAPAQYF.

The rearrangement joins TRBV28 to TRBJ2-7; TCRdb's D call, TRBD2, is unchecked because there is no DNA. Germline CDR1 MDHEN, CDR2 SYDVKM. CDR3 length equals 13 residues. The CDR3 protein is CASSGRALDEQYF.

The rearrangement joins TRBV7-7 to TRBJ2-5; TCRdb picks TRBD2, but there is no DNA to check that call. The V gene's germline CDR1 is SSHAT and CDR2 FNYEAQ (reference sequence). The CDR3 has 15 residues. The CDR3 sequence: CASSLNSGSGETQYF.

This chain links TRBV5-5 with TRBJ1-4. This CDR3 comprises 15 residues. The V gene's germline CDR1 is SGHKS and CDR2 YYEKEE (reference sequence). CDR3 loop: CASNERRGTNEKLFF. Based on the CDR3 plus reference TRBV5-5 and TRBJ1-4, the full variable domain is DAGVTQSPTHLIKTRGQQVTLRCSPISGHKSVSWYQQVLGQGPQFIFQYYEKEERGRGNFPDRFSARQFPNYSSELNVNALLLGDSALYLCASNERRGTNEKLFFGSGTQLSVL.

CDR3 sequence: CASSPQPGGNTEAFF. This chain connects TRBV19 to TRBJ1-1; there is no DNA to check the TCRdb D call of TRBD1. CDR1 and CDR2 (germline): LNHDA, SQIVND (reference sequence). This CDR3 is 15 amino acids long.

The chain is built from TRBV29-1 and TRBJ2-7; the TCRdb call, TRBD1, lacks DNA for checking. The CDR3 contains 12 residues. Per germline, CDR1 SQVTM and CDR2 ANQGSEA. CDR3 in amino acids: CSVGGSLYEQYF.

The chain uses TRBV20-1 and TRBJ2-1; TCRdb reports TRBD2, a call that lacks DNA to check it against. This CDR3 is built from 13 residues. Germline CDR1 is DFQATT and CDR2 is SNEGSKA (reference sequence). CDR3 amino acids: CSAWSGSVDEQFF.